This T cell receptor (beta chain) was identified in a study of patients and donors after allogeneic stem cell transplantation. TCRdb itself ran the RT-PCR reads through MiXCR, one entry per CDR3 protein. This table holds approximately 160,000 distinct CDR3 sequences, around 28% found once. What was sequenced was blood, either unsorted or a sorted T cell fraction (not recorded which). This clonotype was obtained from a human donor who was either an allogeneic HSCT recipient or a stem cell or donor lymphocyte infusion donor (not recorded which). It is not recorded whose cells these are; they may come from a transplant donor.

This CDR3 is CASSYSHERSSYEQYF. The CDR3 nucleotides read TGTGCCAGCAGTTACTCGCACGAGCGGAGCTCCTACGAGCAGTACTTC. The chain links TRBV6-5 to TRBJ2-7; a weak D match, TRBD2 (5 bases). V was cut by 0 bases and J by 0 bases, with 12 bases left in between. From germline, CDR1 is MNHEY and CDR2 SVGAGI. This CDR3 contains 16 residues.